Following are 23 T cell receptor beta chains from one sample sequenced in a study of CD8 T cells in ankylosing spondylitis. General study findings and limits: Characteristic, it appeared, of ankylosing spondylitis blood was a TCR beta motif of seven or eight highly homologous variants.

The antigens these receptors bind are not known. TCRdb re-derived calls from the 5' RACE reads in MiXCR, one entry per CDR3 protein. The sample holds hundreds of thousands of distinct CDR3 sequences; roughly 13% are singletons and the top ten take 6.5% to 7%. Sequencing was performed on blood, either unsorted or a sorted T cell fraction (not recorded which). Source of these receptors: a male donor with ankylosing spondylitis.

This rearrangement joins TRBV10-1 to TRBJ1-1, with D hard to call. Germline lookup yields CDR1 WNHNN and CDR2 SYGVQD (reference sequence). CDR3 length: 13 amino acids. The germline V and J ends were trimmed by 8 bases and 0 bases, with 10 bases remaining between them. As DNA, the CDR3 is TGCGCCAGCCATCCGTATCTGAACACTGAAGCTTTCTTT. As protein: CASHPYLNTEAFF.

This sequence joins TRBV20-1 and TRBJ2-1; 7 bases line up with TRBD2. V dropped 6 bases and J dropped 7; count of bases not matched to a gene: 15. The CDR3 runs 15 residues. Germline assignment: CDR1 DFQATT and CDR2 SNEGSKA (reference sequence). CDR3 sequence reads: CSAIAYRRLANEQFF. The CDR3 bases are TGCAGTGCCATCGCTTACCGAAGACTAGCAAATGAGCAGTTCTTC.

This chain's CDR3 is CSARGSEKLFF. In nucleotides, the CDR3 is TGCAGTGCTAGAGGTTCGGAAAAACTGTTTTTT. The chain is built from TRBV20-1 and TRBJ1-4; D remains ambiguous. CDR1 and CDR2 (germline): DFQATT, SNEGSKA (reference sequence). V was trimmed by 1 base and J by 8 bases, leaving 5 bases between them. The CDR3 extends over 11 amino acids.

The table lists this clonotype with a few counts. The chain carries TRBV29-1 and TRBJ1-2; D ambiguous. Trimming cost V 5 bases and J 0 bases, with 10 bases left between them. This CDR3 spans 13 amino acids. Germline V gene sequence: CDR1 SQVTM, CDR2 ANQGSEA. In nucleotides, the CDR3 is TGCAGCGTTCCACAGAGATCTAACTATGGCTACACCTTC. It yields the protein CSVPQRSNYGYTF.

This clonotype was seen only once. This sequence joins TRBV5-1 and TRBJ2-3; 8 bases align to TRBD1. Germline V gene data show CDR1 as SGHRS and CDR2 as YFSETQ. J gave up 0 bases and V 3 bases, and 6 bases lay outside the gene matches. The CDR3 runs 16 residues. CDR3 coding DNA: TGCGCCAGCAGCTCCCTGACAGGGGAAAGCACAGATACGCAGTATTTT. It translates to CASSSLTGESTDTQYF.

This clonotype was counted a few times. V is TRBV27 and J is TRBJ2-2; TRBD2 might be the D (5 bases). Germline V CDR1 and CDR2: MNHEY, SMNVEV (reference sequence). V shed 7 bases and J shed 3 bases, with 18 bases lying between them. CDR3 length: 16 amino acids. For the CDR3, the DNA is TGTGCCAGCACCCCCCGCAGCGCCGGGGACACCGGGGAGCTGTTTTTT. Translating it yields CASTPRSAGDTGELFF.

The gene calls are TRBV4-1 and TRBJ2-1; TRBD2 is a possible D gene (5 bases). In germline, CDR1 is MGHRA, CDR2 YSYEKL. This CDR3 region has 16 residues. Trimming took off 4 bases at V and 6 bases at J, with 19 bases between the two ends. The CDR3 region has the DNA TGCGCCAGCAGCCCCGGGGAGCGCCGACCTGGCAATGAGCAGTTCTTC. Translation: CASSPGERRPGNEQFF.

The chain combines TRBV12-3 or TRBV12-4 with TRBJ1-6, with 7 bases fitting TRBD1. V trimming: 6 bases; J trimming: 0 bases; junction bases outside the gene matches: 5. CDR3 length equals 16 residues. Here the CDR3 DNA reads TGTGCCAGCAGCCGGGACAGAAGCTCCTATAATTCACCCCTCCACTTT. Its protein product is CASSRDRSSYNSPLHF.

This clonotype was observed a few times. V gene TRBV7-2 combines with J gene TRBJ1-2, with D perhaps matching TRBD1 (6 bases). CDR1 SGHTA and CDR2 FQGNSA come from the germline V gene. V lost 5 bases, J lost 5 bases, and 15 bases lay in between. This CDR3 has 14 amino acids. CDR3 bases: TGTGCCAGCAGCCTAGGCAGGGGCGATTATGGCTACACCTTC. It specifies CASSLGRGDYGYTF.

This clonotype was counted only a few times. The V call is TRBV12-3 or TRBV12-4, the J call TRBJ1-3; D perhaps matches TRBD1 (6 bases). The V gene lost 7 bases and the J gene lost 0 bases, with 13 bases spanning the gap. The CDR3 sequence is 15 residues long. Here the CDR3 DNA reads TGTGCCAGCAATCCGACAGGTGTCTCTGGAAACACCATATATTTT. Translated: CASNPTGVSGNTIYF.

This clonotype was observed once. V gene TRBV5-1 combines with J gene TRBJ1-4; D is unclear. The V gene's germline CDR1 is SGHRS and CDR2 YFSETQ. Deletions cut 0 bases from V and 10 bases from J, with 22 bases between. This CDR3 is built from 17 residues. The CDR3 DNA reads as TGCGCCAGCAGCTTGGGAGGAGCGGGCCCTCCCACGGGAAAACTGTTTTTT. Translation: CASSLGGAGPPTGKLFF. The full variable domain, in which reference TRBV5-1 and TRBJ1-4 provide the parts outside the CDR3, is KAGVTQTPRYLIKTRGQQVTLSCSPISGHRSVSWYQQTPGQGLQFLFEYFSETQRNKGNFPGRFSGRQFSNSRSEMNVSTLELGDSALYLCASSLGGAGPPTGKLFFGSGTQLSVL.

This clonotype has more than one count but fewer than ten. V is TRBV20-1 and J is TRBJ2-1; 16 positions agree with TRBD2. CDR3 length: 15 residues. Trimming removed 5 bases from V and 8 bases from J; junction bases left unmatched: 6. The V gene's germline CDR1 is DFQATT and CDR2 SNEGSKA (reference sequence). The DNA for the CDR3 is TGCAGTGCTCCTTCGGGACTAGCGGGAGGGGATGAGCAGTTCTTC. Residues: CSAPSGLAGGDEQFF.

This clonotype has a count of ten or more. The rearrangement uses TRBV5-1 and TRBJ2-3, with a possible D match to TRBD2 (6 bases). CDR3 size: 16 residues. Trimming stripped 0 bases from V and 2 bases from J, with 13 bases between. Germline V gene sequence: CDR1 SGHRS, CDR2 YFSETQ. CDR3 nucleotide sequence: TGCGCCAGCAGCTTGGCCGAACTAGCCTTCACAGATACGCAGTATTTT. It is translated as CASSLAELAFTDTQYF. Based on the CDR3 plus reference TRBV5-1 and TRBJ2-3, the full variable domain is KAGVTQTPRYLIKTRGQQVTLSCSPISGHRSVSWYQQTPGQGLQFLFEYFSETQRNKGNFPGRFSGRQFSNSRSEMNVSTLELGDSALYLCASSLAELAFTDTQYFGPGTRLTVL.

This clonotype was picked up one time. The V call is TRBV5-5, the J call TRBJ2-2; D is perhaps TRBD1 (6 bases). The germline V and J ends were trimmed by 0 bases and 5 bases, with 17 bases remaining between them. The germline V gene encodes CDR1 SGHKS and CDR2 YYEKEE (reference sequence). The length of the CDR3 is 17 residues. The CDR3 loop is CASSLAPGQGSTGELFF. CDR3 sequence (DNA): TGTGCCAGCAGCTTGGCGCCGGGTCAGGGGAGTACCGGGGAGCTGTTTTTT.

With respect to this clonotype: A much larger clone lies one base from this, so it may be a read error. The chain carries TRBV7-9 and TRBJ2-5; D unclear. This CDR3 comprises 11 residues. Germline loops: CDR1 SEHNR, CDR2 FQNEAQ (reference sequence). V was trimmed by 5 bases and J by 2 bases, leaving 3 bases between them. The CDR3 protein is CASSKQETQYF. CDR3 nucleotides: TGTGCCAGCAGCAAACAAGAGACCCAGTACTTC.

The sample holds many counts of this clonotype. This chain connects TRBV12-3 or TRBV12-4 to TRBJ1-5; D gene ambiguous. Trimming stripped 3 bases from V and 6 bases from J, with 9 bases between. CDR3 length equals 13 residues. As DNA, the CDR3 is TGTGCCAGCAGTTTGGGAGGAATTCAGCCCCAGCATTTT. Translated: CASSLGGIQPQHF.

The J gene is TRBJ2-3, the V gene TRBV5-1; 8 bases line up with TRBD2. CDR3 length equals 17 residues. The V gene end was trimmed by 0 bases and the J gene end by 7 bases; junction bases not matched to a gene: 13. Germline loops: CDR1 SGHRS, CDR2 YFSETQ. The CDR3 is CASSLAGLLAGDHTQYF. The CDR3 coding sequence is TGCGCCAGCAGCTTGGCCGGTCTCCTAGCGGGCGACCATACGCAGTATTTT.

This sequence joins TRBV12-3 or TRBV12-4 and TRBJ1-5, with D unresolved. Trimming pared 6 bases from V and 3 bases from J, leaving 15 bases between. CDR3 length equals 15 residues. The CDR3 spells CASSPGDPYNQPQHF. CDR3 DNA sequence: TGTGCCAGCAGCCCTGGCGACCCTTACAATCAGCCCCAGCATTTT.

This clonotype was detected ten times or more. The V and J genes are TRBV20-1 and TRBJ2-2; 7 positions match TRBD2. The CDR3 totals 15 residues. Germline V gene sequence: CDR1 DFQATT, CDR2 SNEGSKA (reference sequence). Trimming cost V 2 bases and J 2 bases; bases outside gene matches: 5. Here the CDR3 reads CSARPSGVNTGELFF. Written as DNA, the CDR3 is TGCAGTGCTAGACCTAGCGGAGTTAACACCGGGGAGCTGTTTTTT.

This clonotype was seen only a few times. This chain links TRBV29-1 with TRBJ2-7; D unresolved. Germline V CDR1 and CDR2: SQVTM, ANQGSEA. The germline V and J ends were trimmed by 4 bases and 5 bases, with 15 bases remaining between them. The CDR3 has 13 residues. The CDR3 sequence: CSVGQEHVHEQYF. CDR3 nucleotide sequence: TGCAGCGTTGGGCAGGAGCACGTCCACGAGCAGTACTTC.

The table lists this clonotype with many counts. The chain employs TRBV12-3 or TRBV12-4 and TRBJ1-6; D may be TRBD1 (6 bases). V dropped 5 bases and J dropped 7 bases, with 12 bases sitting between them. This CDR3 comprises 14 residues. CDR3 protein: CASSRDIGNSPLHF. The CDR3 nucleotides read TGTGCCAGCAGTAGGGACATCGGGAATTCACCCCTCCACTTT.

This rearrangement joins TRBV18 to TRBJ1-2; D remains ambiguous. The germline V gene encodes CDR1 KGHSH and CDR2 LQKENI. This CDR3 contains 16 residues. V was cut by 3 bases and J by 4 bases, with 18 bases left in between. The CDR3 here is CASSPPSVVSAYGYTF. CDR3 DNA: TGTGCCAGCTCACCCCCTTCCGTAGTCAGCGCCTATGGCTACACCTTC.

Points on this clonotype: A read error may produce the germline difference seen at one junction end. The chain combines TRBV6-6 with TRBJ1-2; maybe TRBD1 (5 bases). This CDR3 region has 11 residues. CDR1 and CDR2 (germline): MNHNY, SVGAGI (reference sequence). The CDR3 sequence: CASSRLRQSFF. The CDR3 coding sequence is TGTGCCAGCAGTCGACTTAGACAGTCTTTCTTC.